This T cell receptor (beta chain) comes out of a study of molecular identifiers for immune sequencing clone quantification (dated by TCRdb to 2017 to 2018). At the level of the whole study: For a replicate experiment, the RNA from either approximately 20,000 or 100,000 naive CD8 T cells was divided into five aliquots, and four of those aliquots went on to sequencing. This methods study used CD8 T cells to benchmark TCR RNA copy counting and molecular-identifier clustering-based TCR repertoire sequencing (MIDCIRS).

Libraries of naive CD8 T cells were built from anywhere between roughly 17,000 and 1,000,000 sorted cells, with 10%, 30% or 50% of the purified RNA used. Naive CD8 T cells were FACS-sorted as CD8+CD4-CCR7+CD45RA+ on a BD FACSAria II into RLT Plus buffer. To test detection sensitivity, Jurkat RNA equal to ten TCR copies was added to samples of 20,000-1,000,000 naive CD8 T cells. CD8 T cells were enriched with RosetteSep CD8+ T Cell Enrichment Cocktail and Ficoll-Paque, followed by ACK red cell lysis. The library came from PCR. Reads for this sample came from a NextSeq 500. Bulk TCR libraries were generated as previously described, with the TCR primers listed in Table S5 used. Total RNA was purified with the Qiagen AllPrep DNA/RNA kit. Before analysis, reads from multiple sequencing runs of the same library were pooled. In the original analysis: Only reads with exact TCR constant sequence were kept, trimmed to 150 nt, and grouped by their 12-nt molecular barcodes. Reads within each barcode group were sub-clustered using a 15% Levenshtein threshold, and quality-weighted consensus sequences were constructed for each RNA molecule. Non-functional sequences were removed, as were lower-count sequences one edit away from another. Based on a fit of two negative binomial distributions, barcode sub-clusters having less than 20% of the maximum read count were discarded. TCRdb applied fastp at Q25 and MiXCR to the public reads, then kept only in-frame beta chains. Here each entry gathers all rows of one CDR3 protein and keeps the most common genes and DNA. The V and J calls here are based on TCRdb, not the publication. This sample holds some 680,000 distinct CDR3 sequences; 25% were observed only once. The biggest ten clones account for 0.75% to 0.8% of the sample.

Concerning this clonotype: Its antigen remains undetermined. A read error is possible here, since a much larger clone lies one base away.

Findings and caveats that apply to the study as a whole: In CMV-specific effector cells, clones with more than 20 RNA copies contained over 97% of molecules, whereas in naive cells such clones contained under 1% of molecules. Identical TCR molecules sharing a barcode could cause highly expanded clone sizes to be underestimated. The naive libraries included spiked-in Jurkat TCR RNA (10 copies' worth), and this RNA is not part of the donor repertoire. Without barcode sub-clustering, chimeric consensus sequences inflated TCR diversity; chimeras reached as high as 47%. Modeling gave about 3 recovered TCR RNA copies per cell versus 7.5 to 10 by digital PCR, implying around 33% capture efficiency. A single cell's worth of spiked-in Jurkat TCR RNA was reported detectable even among 750,000 to 1,000,000 naive CD8 T cells.

The CDR1 and CDR2 encoded by the germline V gene (reference sequence) are PRHDT and FYEKMQ. The CDR3 measures 16 amino acids from cysteine to phenylalanine. Only the CDR3 portion is preserved as DNA: 48 bases, with reading frame beginning at the first base. This TCR was sampled from a human donor in good health. Some libraries in this study had Jurkat cell RNA spiked in. The sample consisted of naive CD8+ T cells from blood, with Jurkat cell RNA spiked in. Per the publication, the cell subset or site label means: FACS-sorted CD8+CD4-CCR7+CD45RA+ naive T cells. This sequence uses TRBV13 and TRBJ2-2; 9 bases in the junction line up with TRBD1. DNA sequence: TGTGCCGGCAGCGCACCGGGACAGGGTGGCACCGGGGAGCTGTTTTTT. It is translated as CAGSAPGQGGTGELFF. Full variable domain (CDR3 extended with the reference TRBV13 and TRBJ2-2 proteins): AAGVIQSPRHLIKEKRETATLKCYPIPRHDTVYWYQQGPGQDPQFLISFYEKMQSDKGSIPDRFSAQQFSDYHSELNMSSLELGDSALYFCAGSAPGQGGTGELFFGEGSRLTVL.